The rows below give T cell receptor beta chains drawn from one sample of a study of T-cell reconstitution after alpha-beta-depleted transplantation in children. MiXCR was run by TCRdb on the PCR reads, yielding one entry per CDR3 protein. This table has 500,000 to 750,000 distinct CDR3 sequences, roughly 30% appearing once. This sample comprised PBMCs, obtained before TCRalphabeta/CD19-depleted stem cell transplant. The receptors originated from a boy under two years old with Wiskott-Aldrich syndrome, due to receive a stem cell transplant. CDR3s include the opening cysteine and the closing phenylalanine or tryptophan. The order of the fields is clone size, J gene, V gene, D gene, CDR3 DNA, CDR3 protein. The D gene is left open where the match is weak. A clone size is listed for some rows: how often the clone was seen (once, few, many), or a class if it is expanded.

clone_size: .
j_call: TRBJ2-1
v_call: TRBV4-2
d_call: TRBD2
cdr3_nt: TGTGCCAGCAGCCAAGATCGGGGTAGCGGGAGGCTGAATTGGGGGAATGAGCAGTTCTTC
cdr3_aa: CASSQDRGSGRLNWGNEQFF

clone_size: .
j_call: TRBJ2-1
v_call: TRBV28
d_call: .
cdr3_nt: TGTGCCAGCAGCGTCCCGGAAGACGCTGAGCAGTTCTTC
cdr3_aa: CASSVPEDAEQFF

clone_size: .
j_call: TRBJ2-2
v_call: TRBV6-5
d_call: TRBD1
cdr3_nt: TGTGCCAGCAGCTTACAGGGGGCTAAGGGGGAGCTGTTTTTT
cdr3_aa: CASSLQGAKGELFF

clone_size: .
j_call: TRBJ2-7
v_call: TRBV5-1
d_call: TRBD1
cdr3_nt: TGCGCCAGCAGCTTAATTGACAGGGGGCAAAACGAGCAGTACTTC
cdr3_aa: CASSLIDRGQNEQYF

clone_size: .
j_call: TRBJ1-4
v_call: TRBV20-1
d_call: .
cdr3_nt: TGCAGTGCTAGAGGAGGGGAGGAAAAACTGTTTTTT
cdr3_aa: CSARGGEEKLFF

clone_size: few
j_call: TRBJ1-4
v_call: TRBV20-1
d_call: .
cdr3_nt: TGCAGTGCTAGTTCCGGGACCCTGACGGCTAATGAAAAACTGTTTTTT
cdr3_aa: CSASSGTLTANEKLFF

clone_size: .
j_call: TRBJ2-2
v_call: TRBV7-6
d_call: .
cdr3_nt: TGTGCCAGCAGAGAGACAGCGAACACCGGGGAGCTGTTTTTT
cdr3_aa: CASRETANTGELFF

clone_size: .
j_call: TRBJ2-5
v_call: TRBV20-1
d_call: .
cdr3_nt: TGCAGTGCTAGAACCAGGGCCCAGTACTTC
cdr3_aa: CSARTRAQYF

clone_size: .
j_call: TRBJ2-3
v_call: TRBV20-1
d_call: .
cdr3_nt: TGCAGTGCTAGAGATTCGGGTGGTGTAGTCGCGGGCACAGATACGCAGTATTTT
cdr3_aa: CSARDSGGVVAGTDTQYF

clone_size: few
j_call: TRBJ2-1
v_call: TRBV11-2
d_call: .
cdr3_nt: TGTGCCAGCAGCTTAGTTTTGGGACCGGGGCCTTTATACAATGAGCAGTTCTTC
cdr3_aa: CASSLVLGPGPLYNEQFF

clone_size: .
j_call: TRBJ2-7
v_call: TRBV5-1
d_call: .
cdr3_nt: TGCGCCAGCAGCTTGCAGGCTTCCGAGCAGTACTTC
cdr3_aa: CASSLQASEQYF

clone_size: .
j_call: TRBJ1-1
v_call: TRBV28
d_call: TRBD1
cdr3_nt: TGTGCCAGCAGTTTCGGGACAGGTATGAACATTGAAGCTTTCTTT
cdr3_aa: CASSFGTGMNIEAFF

clone_size: few
j_call: TRBJ2-7
v_call: TRBV12-3/TRBV12-4
d_call: .
cdr3_nt: TGTGCCAGCAGTCCTCGATTTTTTTTGAACTACGAGCAGTACTTC
cdr3_aa: CASSPRFFLNYEQYF

clone_size: few
j_call: TRBJ2-4
v_call: TRBV20-1
d_call: .
cdr3_nt: TGCAGTGCCCGTCGGGGCAATCAAAACATTCAGTACTTC
cdr3_aa: CSARRGNQNIQYF

clone_size: .
j_call: TRBJ2-7
v_call: TRBV28
d_call: .
cdr3_nt: TGTGCCAGCAGTGGGGTTTGGGGCTCCTACGAGCAGTACTTC
cdr3_aa: CASSGVWGSYEQYF

clone_size: few
j_call: TRBJ2-5
v_call: TRBV20-1
d_call: TRBD1
cdr3_nt: TGCAGTGCTCCTACAGGGGCCTCGGCCCAGTACTTC
cdr3_aa: CSAPTGASAQYF

clone_size: .
j_call: TRBJ2-1
v_call: TRBV27
d_call: TRBD2
cdr3_nt: TGTGCCAGCAGTTTATCTCCTAGCGGGAGCAACAATGAGCAGTTCTTC
cdr3_aa: CASSLSPSGSNNEQFF

clone_size: .
j_call: TRBJ1-3
v_call: TRBV20-1
d_call: .
cdr3_nt: TGCAGTGCTAGGCTCTCTGGAAACACCATATATTTT
cdr3_aa: CSARLSGNTIYF

clone_size: .
j_call: TRBJ2-6
v_call: TRBV6-7
d_call: .
cdr3_nt: TGTGCCAGCAGTTACTTTGGGGACTCTGGGGCCAACGTCCTGACTTTC
cdr3_aa: CASSYFGDSGANVLTF

clone_size: .
j_call: TRBJ2-2
v_call: TRBV29-1
d_call: TRBD2
cdr3_nt: TGCAGCGTTGCAGAGCGGGGAGACACCGGGGAGCTGTTTTTT
cdr3_aa: CSVAERGDTGELFF

clone_size: few
j_call: TRBJ2-1
v_call: TRBV18
d_call: .
cdr3_nt: TGTGCCAGCTCACCAACCCCCCGACTAGGGTACAATGAGCAGTTCTTC
cdr3_aa: CASSPTPRLGYNEQFF

clone_size: .
j_call: TRBJ2-5
v_call: TRBV20-1
d_call: .
cdr3_nt: TGCGGAGGTGGGGCGGGTTTGGAGACCCAGTACTTC
cdr3_aa: CGGGAGLETQYF

clone_size: .
j_call: TRBJ1-2
v_call: TRBV5-1
d_call: TRBD1
cdr3_nt: TGCGCCAGCAGCGTCGGACAGGGACTCAACTATGGCTACACCTTC
cdr3_aa: CASSVGQGLNYGYTF

clone_size: .
j_call: TRBJ1-2
v_call: TRBV30
d_call: .
cdr3_nt: TGTGCTATAAAGGGGTTCCGTGGCTACACCTTC
cdr3_aa: CAIKGFRGYTF

clone_size: many
j_call: TRBJ2-1
v_call: TRBV5-1
d_call: .
cdr3_nt: TGCGCCAGCAGCTTGGCTAGGCGGACATCCTACAATGAGCAGTTCTTC
cdr3_aa: CASSLARRTSYNEQFF

clone_size: few
j_call: TRBJ2-2
v_call: TRBV10-3
d_call: TRBD2
cdr3_nt: TGTGCCATCAGTGAGTCTGAGCGGGAGAACACCGGGGAGCTGTTTTTT
cdr3_aa: CAISESERENTGELFF

clone_size: few
j_call: TRBJ2-3
v_call: TRBV30
d_call: .
cdr3_nt: TGTGCCCGCTCCCGGGACGGCTTCACAGATACGCAGTATTTT
cdr3_aa: CARSRDGFTDTQYF

clone_size: .
j_call: TRBJ2-7
v_call: TRBV27
d_call: .
cdr3_nt: TGTGCCAGCAGTTCCCTTACAGGGTCGCAGTACTTC
cdr3_aa: CASSSLTGSQYF

clone_size: few
j_call: TRBJ1-1
v_call: TRBV20-1
d_call: .
cdr3_nt: TGCAGTGCTAGAGACGCAGGTTCTGAAGCTTTCTTT
cdr3_aa: CSARDAGSEAFF

clone_size: .
j_call: TRBJ2-7
v_call: TRBV7-2
d_call: TRBD1
cdr3_nt: TGTGCCAGCACCCTAGACAGGGGAGAATACGAGCAGTACTTC
cdr3_aa: CASTLDRGEYEQYF

clone_size: .
j_call: TRBJ2-1
v_call: TRBV29-1
d_call: TRBD2
cdr3_nt: TGCAGCGTTGTGGGACTAGCGGGAGCGGGCCACAATGAGCAGTTCTTC
cdr3_aa: CSVVGLAGAGHNEQFF

clone_size: .
j_call: TRBJ1-4
v_call: TRBV3-1
d_call: .
cdr3_nt: TGTGCCAGTGAACTAAATGAAAAACTGTTTTTT
cdr3_aa: CASELNEKLFF

clone_size: few
j_call: TRBJ2-5
v_call: TRBV5-1
d_call: TRBD2
cdr3_nt: TGCGCCAGCAGCATCACGGGGAGCGGGATGGAGACCCAGTACTTC
cdr3_aa: CASSITGSGMETQYF

clone_size: .
j_call: TRBJ2-2
v_call: TRBV27
d_call: .
cdr3_nt: TGTGCCAGCAGCCCCGACAGACCCCGCACCGGGGAGCTGTTTTTT
cdr3_aa: CASSPDRPRTGELFF

clone_size: once
j_call: TRBJ2-7
v_call: TRBV9
d_call: .
cdr3_nt: TGTGCCAGCAGCGTAGAAATGGTTTCGGGTGAGCAGTACTTC
cdr3_aa: CASSVEMVSGEQYF

clone_size: .
j_call: TRBJ2-7
v_call: TRBV5-1
d_call: TRBD2
cdr3_nt: TGCGCCAGCAGCGGGGGACTAGCCTACGAGCAGTACTTC
cdr3_aa: CASSGGLAYEQYF

clone_size: .
j_call: TRBJ1-1
v_call: TRBV20-1
d_call: .
cdr3_nt: TGCACCGGACAGCTCCGCATGAACACTGAAGCTTTCTTT
cdr3_aa: CTGQLRMNTEAFF

clone_size: .
j_call: TRBJ2-1
v_call: TRBV4-2
d_call: TRBD2
cdr3_nt: TGTGCCAGCAGCCAAGTTTACTCGGTGCGACTAGCGGGACCCCATGAGCAGTTCTTC
cdr3_aa: CASSQVYSVRLAGPHEQFF

clone_size: many
j_call: TRBJ1-4
v_call: TRBV5-1
d_call: .
cdr3_nt: TGCGCCAGCAGCTTGTTGGAAGGAGAAAAACTGTTTTTT
cdr3_aa: CASSLLEGEKLFF

clone_size: .
j_call: TRBJ1-4
v_call: TRBV5-5
d_call: TRBD1
cdr3_nt: TGTGCCAGCAGCCTCCGGGACAGGTATAATGAAAAACTGTTTTTT
cdr3_aa: CASSLRDRYNEKLFF

clone_size: .
j_call: TRBJ1-5
v_call: TRBV15
d_call: .
cdr3_nt: TGTGCCACCAGCAGAGTAGATAGCAATCAGCCCCAGCATTTT
cdr3_aa: CATSRVDSNQPQHF

clone_size: .
j_call: TRBJ2-1
v_call: TRBV11-1
d_call: TRBD2
cdr3_nt: TGTGCCAGCAGCTTAGGGCGGAGCGGGAGGGCCTCCTACAATGAGCAGTTCTTC
cdr3_aa: CASSLGRSGRASYNEQFF

clone_size: .
j_call: TRBJ2-3
v_call: TRBV28
d_call: .
cdr3_nt: TGTGCCAGCAGTGCGGCAGTCGTGGGAGATACGCAGTATTTT
cdr3_aa: CASSAAVVGDTQYF

clone_size: .
j_call: TRBJ2-7
v_call: TRBV7-6
d_call: .
cdr3_nt: TGTGCCAGCGGCCCAGGGGTAGGAGCTCCCTACGAGCAGTACTTC
cdr3_aa: CASGPGVGAPYEQYF